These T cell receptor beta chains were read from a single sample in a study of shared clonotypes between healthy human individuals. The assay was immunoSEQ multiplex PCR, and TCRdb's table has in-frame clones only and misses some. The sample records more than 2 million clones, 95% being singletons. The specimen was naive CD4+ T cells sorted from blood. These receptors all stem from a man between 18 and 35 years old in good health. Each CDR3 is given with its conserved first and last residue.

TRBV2,CASFGTAHTNYGYTF
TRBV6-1,CASSEQGGPNTGELFF
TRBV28,CASSLSTQPGQMSYEQYF
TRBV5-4,CASSHRQGDNSPLHF
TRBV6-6,CASSNPRDRVYEQYF
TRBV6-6,CASSRAPSAGHEQYF
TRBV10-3,CAISESSSNTGELFF
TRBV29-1,CSVLGQGGNTIYF
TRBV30,CACIGQGAFLAEAFF
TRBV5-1,CASSSSPGGNEQYF